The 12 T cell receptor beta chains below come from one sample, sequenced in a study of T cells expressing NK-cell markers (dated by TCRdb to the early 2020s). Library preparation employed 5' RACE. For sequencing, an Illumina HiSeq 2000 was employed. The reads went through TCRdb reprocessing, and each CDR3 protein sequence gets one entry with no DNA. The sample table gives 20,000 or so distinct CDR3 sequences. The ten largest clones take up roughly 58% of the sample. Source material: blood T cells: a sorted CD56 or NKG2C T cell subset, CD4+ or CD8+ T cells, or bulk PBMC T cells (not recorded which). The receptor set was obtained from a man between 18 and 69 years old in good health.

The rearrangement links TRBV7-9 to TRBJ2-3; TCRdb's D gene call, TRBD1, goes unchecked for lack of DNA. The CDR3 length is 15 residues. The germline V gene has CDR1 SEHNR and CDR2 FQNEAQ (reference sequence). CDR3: CASTPWRGRFDTQYF.

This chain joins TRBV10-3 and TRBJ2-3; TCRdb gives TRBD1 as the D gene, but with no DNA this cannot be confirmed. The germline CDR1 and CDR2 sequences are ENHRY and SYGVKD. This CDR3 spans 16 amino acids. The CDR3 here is CAISNSWDRGQDTQYF.

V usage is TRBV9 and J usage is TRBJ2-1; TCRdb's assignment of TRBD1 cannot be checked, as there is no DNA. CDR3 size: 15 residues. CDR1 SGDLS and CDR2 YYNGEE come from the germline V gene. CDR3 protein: CASSAAGPSYNEQFF.

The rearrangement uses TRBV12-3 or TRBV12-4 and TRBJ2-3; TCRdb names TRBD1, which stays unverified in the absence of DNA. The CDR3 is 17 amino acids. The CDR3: CASSPLPGGGSTDTQYF.

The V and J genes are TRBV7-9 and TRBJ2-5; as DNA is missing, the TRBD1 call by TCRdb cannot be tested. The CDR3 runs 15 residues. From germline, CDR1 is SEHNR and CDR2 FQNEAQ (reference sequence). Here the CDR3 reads CASSGRQGPQETQYF.

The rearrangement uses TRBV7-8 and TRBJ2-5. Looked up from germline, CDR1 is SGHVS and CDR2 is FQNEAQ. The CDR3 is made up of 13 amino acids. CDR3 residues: CASSFALQETQYF.

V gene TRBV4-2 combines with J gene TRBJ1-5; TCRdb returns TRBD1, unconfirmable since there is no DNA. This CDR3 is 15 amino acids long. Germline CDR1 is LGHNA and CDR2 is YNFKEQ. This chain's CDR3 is CASAQAQGSNQPQHF.

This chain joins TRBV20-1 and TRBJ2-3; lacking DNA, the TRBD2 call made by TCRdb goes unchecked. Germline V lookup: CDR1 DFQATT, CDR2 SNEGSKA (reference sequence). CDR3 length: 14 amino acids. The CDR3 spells CSALGGTSTDTQYF.

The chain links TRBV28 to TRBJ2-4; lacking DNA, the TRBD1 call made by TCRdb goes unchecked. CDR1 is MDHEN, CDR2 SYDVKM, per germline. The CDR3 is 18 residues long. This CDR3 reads CASSPGQGGILAKNIQYF.

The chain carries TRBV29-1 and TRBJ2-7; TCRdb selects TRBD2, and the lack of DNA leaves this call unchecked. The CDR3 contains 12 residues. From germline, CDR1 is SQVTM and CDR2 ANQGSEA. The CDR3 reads CSVDGGRYEQYF.

CDR3 in amino acids: CASSQEAASGNTIYF. V and J are TRBV4-3 and TRBJ1-3. The CDR3 contains 15 residues. Germline lookup yields CDR1 LGHNA and CDR2 YSLEER.

The CDR3 reads CASSGRDYRRTDTQYF. The rearrangement uses TRBV28 and TRBJ2-3; the TRBD2 assignment by TCRdb is unverifiable without DNA. The CDR3 length is 16 residues. Germline V gene sequence: CDR1 MDHEN, CDR2 SYDVKM. Filled out from reference TRBV28 and TRBJ2-3, the complete variable domain reads DVKVTQSSRYLVKRTGEKVFLECVQDMDHENMFWYRQDPGLGLRLIYFSYDVKMKEKGDIPEGYSVSREKKERFSLILESASTNQTSMYLCASSGRDYRRTDTQYFGPGTRLTVL.